A selection of T cell receptor beta chains follows, all from one sample in a study of cytomegalovirus exposure and HLA in healthy donors. Assay: immunoSEQ multiplex PCR; the TCRdb copy retains only in-frame clones and omits some. The table lists about 150,000 clones, approximately 82% of them singletons. The sequencing sample was made of PBMCs. Source of these receptors: a woman aged 45-65 years in good health and CMV-seropositive. Each CDR3 is given with its conserved first and last residue. Not every row has a clone size; where given, it reads once, few, many or a size class.

few	TRBV11-2	CASSFGGFFTDTQYF
NA	TRBV6-1	CASSEFSHNSPLHF
NA	TRBV9	CASSVGRTGYGYTF
NA	TRBV7-8	CASSLWGGREAFF
NA	TRBV19	CASSTTGVSYNEQFF
NA	TRBV5-1	CASSQGQLLMNTEAFF
NA	TRBV5-1	CASSLQPNLQYTRGTEAFF
NA	TRBV6-5	CASSYLQGEETQYF
NA	TRBV5-6	CASSLVLEDREYGQPQHF
NA	TRBV9	CASSVVGRPIYEQYF
NA	TRBV5-4	CASSLPPGLNTEAFF
NA	TRBV9	CASSPMPGTHYEQYF
NA	TRBV7-2	CASSLAGWGTGNEKLFF
NA	TRBV4-3	CASSQDFLAGEAFF
few	TRBV19	CASSTPGTDNYEQYF
few	TRBV11-2	CASSLGPSGKGEQYF
NA	TRBV7-2	CASSTARGNTEAFF
NA	TRBV9	CASSDPIGGQGEIYEQYF
NA	TRBV27	CASSWSGGEKLFF
NA	TRBV6-5	CASSYGLRTANTEAFF